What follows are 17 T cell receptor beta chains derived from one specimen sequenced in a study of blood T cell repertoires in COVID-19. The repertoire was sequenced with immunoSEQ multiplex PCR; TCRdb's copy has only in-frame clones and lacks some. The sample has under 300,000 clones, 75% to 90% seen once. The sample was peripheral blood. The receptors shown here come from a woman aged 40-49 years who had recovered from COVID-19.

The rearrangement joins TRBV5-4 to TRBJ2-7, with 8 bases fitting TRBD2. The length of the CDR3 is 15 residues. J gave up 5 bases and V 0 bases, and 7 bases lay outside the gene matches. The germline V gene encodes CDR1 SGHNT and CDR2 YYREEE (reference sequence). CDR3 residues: CASSLGGTSSDEQYF. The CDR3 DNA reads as TGTGCCAGCAGCTTGGGCGGGACTAGTTCTGACGAGCAGTACTTC.

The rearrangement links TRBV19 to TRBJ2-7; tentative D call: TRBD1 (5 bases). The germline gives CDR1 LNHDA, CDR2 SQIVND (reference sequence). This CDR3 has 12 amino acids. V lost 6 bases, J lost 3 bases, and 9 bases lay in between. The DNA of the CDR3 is TGTGCCAGTAGCCCTCAGGGCTACGAGCAGTACTTC. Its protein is CASSPQGYEQYF.

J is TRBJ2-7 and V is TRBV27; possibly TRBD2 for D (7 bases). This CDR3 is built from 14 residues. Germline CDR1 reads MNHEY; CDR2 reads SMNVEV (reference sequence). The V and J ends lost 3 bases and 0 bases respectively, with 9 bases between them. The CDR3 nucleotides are TGTGCCAGCAGTTTTGGGGGGGCCTCCTACGAGCAGTACTTC. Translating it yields CASSFGGASYEQYF.

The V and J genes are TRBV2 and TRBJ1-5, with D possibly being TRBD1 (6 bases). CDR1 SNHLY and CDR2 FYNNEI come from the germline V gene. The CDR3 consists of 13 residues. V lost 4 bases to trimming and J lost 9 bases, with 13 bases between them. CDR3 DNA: TGTGCCAGCAGTGGACAGGAGATCACGCCCCAGCATTTT. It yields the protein CASSGQEITPQHF. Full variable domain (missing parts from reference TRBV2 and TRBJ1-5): EPEVTQTPSHQVTQMGQEVILRCVPISNHLYFYWYRQILGQKVEFLVSFYNNEISEKSEIFDDQFSVERPDGSNFTLKIRSTKLEDSAMYFCASSGQEITPQHFGDGTRLSIL.

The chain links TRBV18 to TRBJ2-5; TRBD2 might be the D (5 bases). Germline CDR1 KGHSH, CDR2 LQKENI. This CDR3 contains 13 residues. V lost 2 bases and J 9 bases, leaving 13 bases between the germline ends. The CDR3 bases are TGTGCCAGCTCACCAGAGCGGCTCGGGGCCCAGTACTTC. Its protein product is CASSPERLGAQYF.

The CDR3 DNA reads as TGTGCCAGCAGCCTGACAGGGACAGATTCACCCCTCCACTTT. As protein: CASSLTGTDSPLHF. The chain has TRBV28 and TRBJ1-6; 7 positions match TRBD1. Germline V gene lookup returns CDR1 MDHEN and CDR2 SYDVKM. The CDR3 sequence is 14 residues long. The V and J ends lost 6 bases and 8 bases, in that order; junction bases with no gene match: 7. The full variable domain, completed using reference TRBV28 and TRBJ1-6, is DVKVTQSSRYLVKRTGEKVFLECVQDMDHENMFWYRQDPGLGLRLIYFSYDVKMKEKGDIPEGYSVSREKKERFSLILESASTNQTSMYLCASSLTGTDSPLHFGNGTRLTVT.

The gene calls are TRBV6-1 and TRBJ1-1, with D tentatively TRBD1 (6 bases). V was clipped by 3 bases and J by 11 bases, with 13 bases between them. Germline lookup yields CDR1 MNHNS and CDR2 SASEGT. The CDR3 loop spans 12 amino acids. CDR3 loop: CASSDPSGEAFF. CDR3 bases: TGTGCCAGCAGTGACCCATCAGGGGAGGCTTTCTTT.

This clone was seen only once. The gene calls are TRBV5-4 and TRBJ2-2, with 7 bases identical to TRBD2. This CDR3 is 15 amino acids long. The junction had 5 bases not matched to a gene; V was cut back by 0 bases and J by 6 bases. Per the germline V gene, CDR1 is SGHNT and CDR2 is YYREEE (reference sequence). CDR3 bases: TGTGCCAGCAGCTTGGCGGCTAGCGGTGCCGGGGAGCTGTTTTTT. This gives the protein CASSLAASGAGELFF.

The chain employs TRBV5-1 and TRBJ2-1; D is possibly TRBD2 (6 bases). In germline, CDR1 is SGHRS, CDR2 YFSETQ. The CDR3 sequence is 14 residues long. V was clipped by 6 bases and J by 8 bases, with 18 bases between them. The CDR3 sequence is CASNAPGDSDEQFF. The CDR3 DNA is TGCGCCAGCAACGCCCCGGGAGATAGCGATGAGCAGTTCTTC.

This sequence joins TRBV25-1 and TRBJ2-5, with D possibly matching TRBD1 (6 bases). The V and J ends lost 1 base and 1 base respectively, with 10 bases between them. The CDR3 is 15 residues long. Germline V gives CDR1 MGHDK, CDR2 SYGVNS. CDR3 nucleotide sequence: TGTGCCAGCAGTGAATTCCGGGACATCCAAGAGACCCAGTACTTC. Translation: CASSEFRDIQETQYF. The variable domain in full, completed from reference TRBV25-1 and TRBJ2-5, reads EADIYQTPRYLVIGTGKKITLECSQTMGHDKMYWYQQDPGMELHLIHYSYGVNSTEKGDLSSESTVSRIRTEHFPLTLESARPSHTSQYLCASSEFRDIQETQYFGPGTRLLVL.

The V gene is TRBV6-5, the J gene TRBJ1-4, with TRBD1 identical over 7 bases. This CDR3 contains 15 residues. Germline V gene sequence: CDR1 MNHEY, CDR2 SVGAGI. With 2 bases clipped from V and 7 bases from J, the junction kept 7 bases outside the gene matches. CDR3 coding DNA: TGTGCCAGCAGTTACAGACAGGGTGGGGGTGAAAAACTGTTTTTT. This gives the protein CASSYRQGGGEKLFF.

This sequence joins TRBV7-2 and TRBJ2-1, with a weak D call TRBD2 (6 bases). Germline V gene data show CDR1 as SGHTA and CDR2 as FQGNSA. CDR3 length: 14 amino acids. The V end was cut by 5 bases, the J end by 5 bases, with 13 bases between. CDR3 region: CASSQGLTNNEQFF. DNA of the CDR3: TGTGCCAGCAGCCAGGGACTGACTAACAATGAGCAGTTCTTC.

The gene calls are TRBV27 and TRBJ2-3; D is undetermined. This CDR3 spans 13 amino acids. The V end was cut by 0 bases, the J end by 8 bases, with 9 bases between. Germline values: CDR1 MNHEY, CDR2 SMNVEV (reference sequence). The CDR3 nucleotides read TGTGCCAGCAGTTTATCGATGATCGGTACGCAGTATTTT. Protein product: CASSLSMIGTQYF.

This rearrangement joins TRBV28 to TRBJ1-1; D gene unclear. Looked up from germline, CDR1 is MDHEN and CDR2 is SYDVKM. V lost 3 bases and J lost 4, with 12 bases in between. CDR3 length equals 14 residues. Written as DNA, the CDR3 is TGTGCCAGCAGTTTGCGGGCTTTAGGCACTGAAGCTTTCTTT. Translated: CASSLRALGTEAFF.

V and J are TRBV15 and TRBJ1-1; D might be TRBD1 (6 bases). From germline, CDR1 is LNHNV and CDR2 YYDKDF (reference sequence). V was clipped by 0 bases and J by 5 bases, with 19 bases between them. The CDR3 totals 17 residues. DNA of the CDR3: TGTGCCACCAGCAGAGATTCGGGGGGCCCGACGGGGACTGAAGCTTTCTTT. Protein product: CATSRDSGGPTGTEAFF.

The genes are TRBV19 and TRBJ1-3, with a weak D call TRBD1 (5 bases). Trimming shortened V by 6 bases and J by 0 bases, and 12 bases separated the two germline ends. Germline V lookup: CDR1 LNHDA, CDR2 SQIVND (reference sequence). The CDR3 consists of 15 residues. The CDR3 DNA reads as TGTGCCAGTAGCAACCAGGGATACTCTGGAAACACCATATATTTT. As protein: CASSNQGYSGNTIYF. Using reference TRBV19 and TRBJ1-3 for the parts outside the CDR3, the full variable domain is DGGITQSPKYLFRKEGQNVTLSCEQNLNHDAMYWYRQDPGQGLRLIYYSQIVNDFQKGDIAEGYSVSREKKESFPLTVTSAQKNPTAFYLCASSNQGYSGNTIYFGEGSWLTVV.

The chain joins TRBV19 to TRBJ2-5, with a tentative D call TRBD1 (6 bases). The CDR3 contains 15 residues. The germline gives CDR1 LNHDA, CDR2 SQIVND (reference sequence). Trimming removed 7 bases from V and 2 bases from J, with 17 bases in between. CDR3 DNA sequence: TGTGCCAGTAAGGGGGTTACCGGGGTTCAAGAGACCCAGTACTTC. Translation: CASKGVTGVQETQYF.